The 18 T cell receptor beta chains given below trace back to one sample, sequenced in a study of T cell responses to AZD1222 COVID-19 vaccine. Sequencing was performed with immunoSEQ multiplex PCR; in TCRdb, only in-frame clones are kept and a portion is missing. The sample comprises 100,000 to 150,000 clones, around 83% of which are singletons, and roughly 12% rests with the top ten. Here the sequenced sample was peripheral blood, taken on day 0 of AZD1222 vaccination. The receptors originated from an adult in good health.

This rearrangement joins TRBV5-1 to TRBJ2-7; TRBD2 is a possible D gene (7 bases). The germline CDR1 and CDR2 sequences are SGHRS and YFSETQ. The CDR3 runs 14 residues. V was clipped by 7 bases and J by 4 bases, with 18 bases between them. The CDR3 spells CASPPGGRVYEQYF. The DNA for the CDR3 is TGCGCCAGCCCCCCCGGGGGGCGGGTATACGAGCAGTACTTC. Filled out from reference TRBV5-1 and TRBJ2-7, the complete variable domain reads KAGVTQTPRYLIKTRGQQVTLSCSPISGHRSVSWYQQTPGQGLQFLFEYFSETQRNKGNFPGRFSGRQFSNSRSEMNVSTLELGDSALYLCASPPGGRVYEQYFGPGTRLTVT.

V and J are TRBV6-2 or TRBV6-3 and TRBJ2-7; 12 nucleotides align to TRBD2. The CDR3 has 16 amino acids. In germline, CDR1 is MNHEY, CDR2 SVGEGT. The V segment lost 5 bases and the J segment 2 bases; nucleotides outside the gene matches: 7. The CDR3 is CASSTTGLAGPYEQYF. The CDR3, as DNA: TGTGCCAGCAGTACCACCGGACTAGCGGGACCCTACGAGCAGTACTTC.

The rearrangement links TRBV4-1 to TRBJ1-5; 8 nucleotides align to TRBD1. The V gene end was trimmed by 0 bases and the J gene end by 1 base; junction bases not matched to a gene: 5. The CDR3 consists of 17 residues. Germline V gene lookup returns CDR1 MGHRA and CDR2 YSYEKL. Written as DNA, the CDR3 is TGCGCCAGCAGCCAAGACAGGGGGCTTCGGAGCAATCAGCCCCAGCATTTT. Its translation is CASSQDRGLRSNQPQHF.

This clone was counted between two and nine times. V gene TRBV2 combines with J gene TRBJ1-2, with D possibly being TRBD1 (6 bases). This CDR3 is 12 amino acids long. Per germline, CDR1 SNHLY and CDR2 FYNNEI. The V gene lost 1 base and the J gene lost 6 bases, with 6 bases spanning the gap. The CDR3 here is CASSEDRDGYTF. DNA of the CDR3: TGTGCCAGCAGTGAAGACAGGGATGGCTACACCTTC. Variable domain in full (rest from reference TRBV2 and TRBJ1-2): EPEVTQTPSHQVTQMGQEVILRCVPISNHLYFYWYRQILGQKVEFLVSFYNNEISEKSEIFDDQFSVERPDGSNFTLKIRSTKLEDSAMYFCASSEDRDGYTFGSGTRLTVV.

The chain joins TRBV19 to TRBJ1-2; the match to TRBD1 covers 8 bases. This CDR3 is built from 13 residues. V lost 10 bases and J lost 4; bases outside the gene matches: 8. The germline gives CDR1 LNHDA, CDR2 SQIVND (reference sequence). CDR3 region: CATLDRDVYGYTF. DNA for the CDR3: TGTGCCACCTTGGACAGGGACGTCTATGGCTACACCTTC.

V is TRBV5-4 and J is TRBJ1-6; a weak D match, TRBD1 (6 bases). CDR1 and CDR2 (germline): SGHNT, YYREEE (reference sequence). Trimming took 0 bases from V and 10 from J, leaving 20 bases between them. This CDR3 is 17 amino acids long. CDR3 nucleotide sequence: TGTGCCAGCAGCTTGGGTCTCCGGGGGCATTTGGGCTCACCCCTCCACTTT. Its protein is CASSLGLRGHLGSPLHF.

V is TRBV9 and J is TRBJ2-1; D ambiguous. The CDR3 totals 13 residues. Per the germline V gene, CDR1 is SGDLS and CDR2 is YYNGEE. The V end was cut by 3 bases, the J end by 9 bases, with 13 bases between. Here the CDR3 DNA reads TGTGCCAGCAGCGCTGGTATGGGTAGTGAGCAGTTCTTC. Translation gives CASSAGMGSEQFF.

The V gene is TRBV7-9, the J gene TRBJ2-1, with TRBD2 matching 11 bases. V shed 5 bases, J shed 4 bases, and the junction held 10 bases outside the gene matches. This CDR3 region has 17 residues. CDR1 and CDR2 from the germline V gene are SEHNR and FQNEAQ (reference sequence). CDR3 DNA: TGTGCCAGCAGCCGACGTAGACTAGCGGGGTCATACAATGAGCAGTTCTTC. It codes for CASSRRRLAGSYNEQFF.

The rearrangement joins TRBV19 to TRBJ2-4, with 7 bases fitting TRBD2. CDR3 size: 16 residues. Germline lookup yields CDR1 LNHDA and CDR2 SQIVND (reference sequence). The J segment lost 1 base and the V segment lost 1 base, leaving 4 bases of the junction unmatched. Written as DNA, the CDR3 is TGTGCCAGTAGTATAGCGCGCGGGGGTGCCAAAAACATTCAGTACTTC. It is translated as CASSIARGGAKNIQYF.

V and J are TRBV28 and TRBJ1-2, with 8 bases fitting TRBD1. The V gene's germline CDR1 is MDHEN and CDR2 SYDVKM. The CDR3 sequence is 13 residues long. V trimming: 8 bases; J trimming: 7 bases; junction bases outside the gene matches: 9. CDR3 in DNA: TGTGCCAGCGGGTCAGGGGGCTACCGTGGCTACACCTTC. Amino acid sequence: CASGSGGYRGYTF.

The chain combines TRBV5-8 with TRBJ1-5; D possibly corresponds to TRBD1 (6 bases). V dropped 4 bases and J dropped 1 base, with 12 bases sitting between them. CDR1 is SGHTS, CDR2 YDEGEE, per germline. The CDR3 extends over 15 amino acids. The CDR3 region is CASSLQGFSNQPQHF. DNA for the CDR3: TGTGCCAGCAGCCTGCAGGGGTTCAGCAATCAGCCCCAGCATTTT.

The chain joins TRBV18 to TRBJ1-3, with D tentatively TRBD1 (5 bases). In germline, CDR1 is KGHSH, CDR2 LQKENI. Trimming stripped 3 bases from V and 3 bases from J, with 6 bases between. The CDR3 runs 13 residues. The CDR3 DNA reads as TGTGCCAGCTCACCGGGACTTGGAAACACCATATATTTT. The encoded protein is CASSPGLGNTIYF.

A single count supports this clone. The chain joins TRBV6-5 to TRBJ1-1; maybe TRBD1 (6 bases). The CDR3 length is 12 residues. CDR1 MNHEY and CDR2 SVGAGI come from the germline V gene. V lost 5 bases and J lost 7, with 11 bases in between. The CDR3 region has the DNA TGTGCCAGCAGTAAGCTCAGGGGTGAAGCTTTCTTT. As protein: CASSKLRGEAFF.

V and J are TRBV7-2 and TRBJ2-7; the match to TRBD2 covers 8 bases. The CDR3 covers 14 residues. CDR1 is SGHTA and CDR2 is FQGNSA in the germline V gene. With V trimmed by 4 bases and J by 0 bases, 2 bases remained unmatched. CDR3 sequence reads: CASSWGLGSYEQYF. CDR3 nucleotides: TGTGCCAGCAGCTGGGGACTAGGCTCCTACGAGCAGTACTTC. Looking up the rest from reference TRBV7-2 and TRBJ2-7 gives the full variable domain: GAGVSQSPSNKVTEKGKDVELRCDPISGHTALYWYRQSLGQGLEFLIYFQGNSAPDKSGLPSDRFSAERTGGSVSTLTIQRTQQEDSAVYLCASSWGLGSYEQYFGPGTRLTVT.

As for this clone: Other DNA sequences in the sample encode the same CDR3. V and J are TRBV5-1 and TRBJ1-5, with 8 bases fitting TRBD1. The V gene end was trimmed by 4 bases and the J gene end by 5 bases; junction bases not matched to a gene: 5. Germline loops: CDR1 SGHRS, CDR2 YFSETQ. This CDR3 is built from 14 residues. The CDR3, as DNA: TGCGCCAGCAGCCTCGGACAGGGAGATCAGCCCCAGCATTTT. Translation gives CASSLGQGDQPQHF.

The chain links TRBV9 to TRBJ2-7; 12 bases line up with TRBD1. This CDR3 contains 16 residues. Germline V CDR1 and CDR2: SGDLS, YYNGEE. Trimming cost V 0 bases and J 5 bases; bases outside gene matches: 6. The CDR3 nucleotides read TGTGCCAGCAGCGTAGGGGACAGGGGGCAGTTCGACGAGCAGTACTTC. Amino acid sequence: CASSVGDRGQFDEQYF.

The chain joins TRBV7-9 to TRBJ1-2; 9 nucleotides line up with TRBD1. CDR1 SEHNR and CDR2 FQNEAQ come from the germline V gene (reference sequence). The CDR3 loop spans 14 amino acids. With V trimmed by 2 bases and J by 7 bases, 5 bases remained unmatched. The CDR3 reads CASSLTGGASGYTF. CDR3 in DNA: TGTGCCAGCAGCTTAACAGGGGGCGCATCTGGCTACACCTTC.

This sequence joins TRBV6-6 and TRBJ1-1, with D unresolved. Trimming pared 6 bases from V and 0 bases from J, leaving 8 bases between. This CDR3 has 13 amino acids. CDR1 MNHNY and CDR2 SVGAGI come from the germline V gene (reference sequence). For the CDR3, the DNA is TGTGCCAGCAGGCCCCACCTGAACACTGAAGCTTTCTTT. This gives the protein CASRPHLNTEAFF.